One sample yielded the 26 T cell receptor beta chains listed below, sequenced in a study of T cell changes during pregnancy in multiple sclerosis. Assay: immunoSEQ multiplex PCR; the TCRdb copy retains only in-frame clones and omits some. The sample records around 71,000 clones, 90% to 95% being singletons. The sequenced sample was peripheral blood, obtained after pregnancy. The source is a female donor with multiple sclerosis, enrolled in a pregnancy study.

The V call is TRBV7-3, the J call TRBJ1-2; the D gene is possibly TRBD1 (5 bases). The V gene's germline CDR1 is SGHTA and CDR2 FQGTGA. The V gene lost 2 bases and the J gene lost 6 bases, with 13 bases spanning the gap. The CDR3 is 14 amino acids. The CDR3, as DNA: TGTGCCAGCAGCTTATTTGGCAGGGAAAATGGCTACACCTTC. It yields the protein CASSLFGRENGYTF.

This chain connects TRBV2 to TRBJ1-2, with 9 nucleotides matching TRBD1. The germline gives CDR1 SNHLY, CDR2 FYNNEI. CDR3 length: 14 amino acids. V shed 5 bases, J shed 2 bases, and the junction held 3 bases outside the gene matches. CDR3 bases: TGTGCCAGCAGTTCCGGGACAGGGAACTATGGCTACACCTTC. This translates into CASSSGTGNYGYTF.

This chain uses TRBV4-1 with TRBJ2-7, with TRBD1 identical over 8 bases. This CDR3 has 14 amino acids. V dropped 5 bases and J dropped 2; count of bases not matched to a gene: 5. The germline V gene has CDR1 MGHRA and CDR2 YSYEKL. The CDR3 DNA reads as TGCGCCAGCAGCAGCGGACAGGGCACCTACGAGCAGTACTTC. It translates to CASSSGQGTYEQYF.

This clone was seen only a few times. The V and J genes are TRBV28 and TRBJ1-3; D is unresolved. This CDR3 is 16 amino acids long. Germline values: CDR1 MDHEN, CDR2 SYDVKM. Trimming left V 2 bases short and J 2 bases short, with 13 bases between. CDR3 coding DNA: TGTGCCAGCAGTTTAGGAGCTCAGACGGCTGGAAACACCATATATTTT. It encodes CASSLGAQTAGNTIYF. The complete variable domain, with remaining parts taken from reference TRBV28 and TRBJ1-3, reads DVKVTQSSRYLVKRTGEKVFLECVQDMDHENMFWYRQDPGLGLRLIYFSYDVKMKEKGDIPEGYSVSREKKERFSLILESASTNQTSMYLCASSLGAQTAGNTIYFGEGSWLTVV.

The genes are TRBV7-2 and TRBJ2-3; 9 bases are a match to TRBD2. V gave up 5 bases and J gave up 1 base; unmatched junction bases: 10. The CDR3 runs 17 residues. In germline, CDR1 is SGHTA, CDR2 FQGNSA. CDR3 in DNA: TGTGCCAGCAGCCCGTGGACTAGCGCCCTCGGCACAGATACGCAGTATTTT. This encodes CASSPWTSALGTDTQYF.

The rearrangement uses TRBV19 and TRBJ2-5; a possible D gene is TRBD2 (6 bases). The CDR3 contains 15 residues. CDR1 and CDR2 (germline): LNHDA, SQIVND (reference sequence). V lost 7 bases and J 2 bases, leaving 17 bases between the germline ends. CDR3 loop: CASNPRRGPQETQYF. CDR3 nucleotide sequence: TGTGCCAGTAATCCCCGGCGGGGTCCTCAAGAGACCCAGTACTTC.

The chain joins TRBV7-2 to TRBJ2-7; 10 bases fit TRBD2. CDR1 is SGHTA and CDR2 is FQGNSA in the germline V gene. The CDR3 extends over 16 amino acids. V lost 4 bases to trimming and J lost 4 bases; unmatched junction nucleotides: 10. The CDR3 DNA reads TGTGCCAGCAGCTCTTGGTCTAGCGGGAGTCGGTACGAGCAGTACTTC. This translates into CASSSWSSGSRYEQYF.

The V gene is TRBV5-1, the J gene TRBJ2-7, with D unclear. The CDR3 contains 16 residues. V was clipped by 1 base and J by 0 bases, with 14 bases between them. Per the germline V gene, CDR1 is SGHRS and CDR2 is YFSETQ. The CDR3 reads CASSLKGDSPSYEQYF. The DNA for the CDR3 is TGCGCCAGCAGCTTGAAAGGAGACTCCCCCTCCTACGAGCAGTACTTC.

This rearrangement joins TRBV11-3 to TRBJ2-7; TRBD1 matches at 8 bases. Germline CDR1 SGHNT, CDR2 YENEEA. CDR3 length: 14 amino acids. V shed 4 bases and J 2 bases; nucleotides not matched to a gene: 4. In DNA form, the CDR3 reads TGTGCCAGCAGCTCCGGGACAGGACCCTACGAGCAGTACTTC. It translates to CASSSGTGPYEQYF.

The V and J genes are TRBV7-9 and TRBJ2-7, with a weak D call TRBD2 (5 bases). Between the trimmed V and J ends, which lost 5 bases and 3 bases, there was a span of 14 bases. The CDR3 consists of 14 residues. Germline V gene data show CDR1 as SEHNR and CDR2 as FQNEAQ (reference sequence). CDR3 in amino acids: CASSLLGANYEQYF. The CDR3 coding sequence is TGTGCCAGCAGCCTTCTGGGAGCTAACTACGAGCAGTACTTC.

This clone appeared once. The V and J genes are TRBV7-2 and TRBJ2-1; D is uncertain. V was clipped by 4 bases and J by 3 bases, with 13 bases between them. Germline V gene data show CDR1 as SGHTA and CDR2 as FQGNSA. This CDR3 comprises 15 residues. CDR3 in DNA: TGTGCCAGCAGCTCAGACATTGTGGGCTACAATGAGCAGTTCTTC. It translates to CASSSDIVGYNEQFF.

The DNA for the CDR3 is TGTGCCAGCAGGACTAGCGGGACCTACGAGCAGTACTTC. Its translation is CASRTSGTYEQYF. The chain combines TRBV28 with TRBJ2-7; 11 bases align to TRBD2. The length of the CDR3 is 13 residues. The germline gives CDR1 MDHEN, CDR2 SYDVKM. J was trimmed by 2 bases and V by 6 bases; bases with no gene match: 0.

The V gene is TRBV27, the J gene TRBJ1-4; the D gene is possibly TRBD1 (5 bases). Trimming took off 3 bases at V and 0 bases at J, with 8 bases between the two ends. CDR1 and CDR2 from the germline V gene are MNHEY and SMNVEV (reference sequence). The CDR3 length is 15 residues. CDR3 bases: TGTGCCAGCAGTTTGACAGCTGCAACTAATGAAAAACTGTTTTTT. Translated: CASSLTAATNEKLFF.

This chain joins TRBV4-2 and TRBJ1-5; maybe TRBD1 (5 bases). The V gene's germline CDR1 is LGHNA and CDR2 YNFKEQ. The germline V and J ends were trimmed by 0 bases and 4 bases, with 13 bases remaining between them. This CDR3 spans 16 amino acids. CDR3 coding DNA: TGTGCCAGCAGCCAAGATTCATGGCAGGGAAATCAGCCCCAGCATTTT. Translation: CASSQDSWQGNQPQHF.

The chain couples TRBV5-1 to TRBJ2-2, with 7 positions matching TRBD1. The CDR3 extends over 18 amino acids. Trimming took 4 bases from V and 3 from J; bases not matched to a gene: 15. CDR1 SGHRS and CDR2 YFSETQ come from the germline V gene. CDR3 sequence reads: CASSPGTAFWIDTGELFF. The CDR3 DNA reads TGCGCCAGCAGCCCCGGGACAGCCTTTTGGATCGACACCGGGGAGCTGTTTTTT.

This chain links TRBV19 with TRBJ2-2; 8 bases are a match to TRBD2. The length of the CDR3 is 13 residues. Germline-derived CDR1 and CDR2 are LNHDA and SQIVND (reference sequence). Unmatched junction bases numbered 3, after V lost 6 bases and J lost 6 bases. The CDR3 sequence is CASRRREAGELFF. The CDR3, as DNA: TGTGCCAGTAGAAGGCGGGAGGCCGGGGAGCTGTTTTTT.

The chain uses TRBV25-1 and TRBJ2-7, with 9 bases that match TRBD1. The CDR3 totals 16 residues. Looked up from germline, CDR1 is MGHDK and CDR2 is SYGVNS. The trim removed 3 bases at V and 6 bases at J, leaving 12 bases unmatched. The CDR3 sequence is CASSDPDRGVLSEQYF. CDR3 bases: TGTGCCAGCAGTGACCCCGACAGGGGGGTTCTGTCCGAGCAGTACTTC.

This chain joins TRBV7-6 and TRBJ1-5, with a tentative D call TRBD1 (6 bases). V was cut by 1 base and J by 3 bases, with 13 bases left in between. The CDR3 spans 16 residues. Germline V gene sequence: CDR1 SGHVS, CDR2 FNYEAQ. The CDR3 sequence is CASSLGHREPNQPQHF. The CDR3 nucleotides are TGTGCCAGCAGCTTAGGTCACAGGGAACCCAATCAGCCCCAGCATTTT.

J is TRBJ1-4 and V is TRBV2, with D unclear. The V end was cut by 10 bases, the J end by 7 bases, with 16 bases between. Germline V lookup: CDR1 SNHLY, CDR2 FYNNEI. The CDR3 extends over 13 amino acids. The CDR3 loop reads CATRRVMGEKLFF. CDR3 bases: TGTGCCACACGGCGGGTAATGGGTGAAAAACTGTTTTTT.

CDR3 sequence reads: CAWSVFTGEVGNQPQHF. CDR3 DNA sequence: TGTGCCTGGAGTGTATTTACCGGGGAGGTAGGCAATCAGCCCCAGCATTTT. The chain carries TRBV30 and TRBJ1-5; no clear D. Trimming took 0 bases from V and 2 from J, leaving 17 bases between them. Germline CDR1 is GTSNPN and CDR2 is SVGIG (reference sequence). This CDR3 region has 17 residues.

The chain couples TRBV30 to TRBJ2-1; 11 bases are a match to TRBD2. Losses at the gene ends were 5 bases for V and 4 bases for J; bases not matched to a gene: 4. This CDR3 has 14 residues. Germline V lookup: CDR1 GTSNPN, CDR2 SVGIG (reference sequence). The CDR3 loop is CAWGTSGIYNEQFF. CDR3 coding DNA: TGTGCCTGGGGGACTAGCGGAATTTACAATGAGCAGTTCTTC.

The chain links TRBV11-3 to TRBJ1-1; 9 nucleotides align to TRBD1. Germline trimming cut 5 bases from V and 5 bases from J; bases unmatched to any gene: 6. The CDR3 runs 14 residues. Germline V CDR1 and CDR2: SGHNT, YENEEA. The CDR3 DNA reads TGTGCCAGCAGCCCGGACAGGGGTTCTACTGAAGCTTTCTTT. Residues: CASSPDRGSTEAFF.

The gene calls are TRBV28 and TRBJ1-5, with TRBD1 matching over 7 bases. Looked up from germline, CDR1 is MDHEN and CDR2 is SYDVKM. Trimming at V came to 1 base and at J to 6 bases, leaving 6 bases not matched to a gene. This CDR3 is built from 15 residues. The CDR3 spells CASSLSQGGGQPQHF. CDR3 DNA sequence: TGTGCCAGCAGTTTATCTCAGGGGGGCGGTCAGCCCCAGCATTTT.

The V and J genes are TRBV4-1 and TRBJ2-3, with TRBD2 matching 9 bases. V trimming: 1 base; J trimming: 0 bases; junction bases outside the gene matches: 5. This CDR3 has 17 amino acids. CDR1 MGHRA and CDR2 YSYEKL come from the germline V gene. CDR3 bases: TGCGCCAGCAGCCAAGCCCGGACTAGCGCTAGCACAGATACGCAGTATTTT. Its protein is CASSQARTSASTDTQYF.

This chain links TRBV5-6 with TRBJ2-7; tentatively, D is TRBD1 (7 bases). Between the trimmed V and J ends, which lost 3 bases and 7 bases, there was a span of 17 bases. Germline V gene sequence: CDR1 SGHDT, CDR2 YYEEEE. This CDR3 has 14 amino acids. CDR3 residues: CASSWSGGTAEQYF. The CDR3 DNA is TGTGCCAGCAGCTGGTCAGGGGGGACAGCGGAGCAGTACTTC.

The rearrangement joins TRBV7-3 to TRBJ2-1; 8 nucleotides align to TRBD2. Germline V gives CDR1 SGHTA, CDR2 FQGTGA. V gave up 2 bases and J gave up 2 bases; unmatched junction bases: 5. CDR3 length: 16 amino acids. The DNA for the CDR3 is TGTGCCAGCAGCTTATCCGGAGCGGGAGCCTACAATGAGCAGTTCTTC. Its translation is CASSLSGAGAYNEQFF.